This TCR beta chain was recovered during a study of T cell changes during pregnancy in multiple sclerosis. Germline V lookup: CDR1 SNHLY, CDR2 FYNNEI. This CDR3 contains 13 residues. Losses at the gene ends were 6 bases for V and 3 bases for J; bases not matched to a gene: 5. Assay: immunoSEQ multiplex PCR; the TCRdb copy retains only in-frame clones and omits some. The profile shows about 54,000 clones, 91% of them singletons. The V gene is TRBV2, the J gene TRBJ2-7; 7 positions match TRBD2. The TCR sequence derives from a female donor in good health, enrolled as a control in a pregnancy study. The starting material was peripheral blood, obtained after pregnancy. In nucleotides, the CDR3 is TGTGCCAGCAGCAGCGGGACCTACTACGAGCAGTACTTC. Its translation: CASSSGTYYEQYF.